This TCR beta chain was sequenced during a study of T cell responses to AZD1222 COVID-19 vaccine. Broader study findings: At 160-218 and 743-854, vaccine-associated CD4 TCRs were dominant, and they spanned spike. The number of AZD1222 recipients seropositive at baseline was only 6 or 7. Spike-specific TCR breadth and depth were elevated following two AZD1222 doses.

TCRdb keeps only in-frame clones here, not all; method: immunoSEQ multiplex PCR. Of over 85,000 clones in the sample, about 87% are singletons; the top ten hold around 1.6%. CDR1 is ENHRY and CDR2 is SYGVKD in the germline V gene. V lost 5 bases to trimming and J lost 8 bases, with 15 bases between them. This CDR3 has 13 amino acids. In this sample, this clone turned up once. What it recognizes is unknown. The clonotype was recovered from an adult in good health. The sequences come from peripheral blood, collected on day 0 of AZD1222 vaccination. This chain links TRBV10-3 with TRBJ1-2; D not resolved. CDR3 DNA: TGTGCCATCAGTCAAGATCGAGGAGGAGGCTACACCTTC. Protein sequence: CAISQDRGGGYTF.